This T cell receptor (beta chain) was found in a study of blood T cell repertoires in COVID-19. Background on the study: The origin of the acute and convalescent COVID-19 samples was the United States, Italy and Spain. Sources were T cells, B-cell-depleted T cells, or PBMCs; the material itself was cDNA or gDNA.

Per the study methods: It was from reference gene primer amplification that nucleated cell counts were estimated. Profiling relied on immunoSEQ multiplex PCR, and the TCRdb table lists in-frame clones only, not all of them. For V, J and clone size, that table is used; D and trimming come from the DNA. Altogether 150,000 to 200,000 clones are present, less than 85% being singletons, with the ten largest covering roughly a tenth. Germline CDR1 reads SGHVS; CDR2 reads FNYEAQ. The CDR3 is made up of 15 amino acids. The trim removed 0 bases at V and 5 bases at J, leaving 5 bases unmatched. The sequence was collected from a woman over 75 with active or convalescent COVID-19. Sequencing input: peripheral blood. V is TRBV7-6 and J is TRBJ2-5; 8 bases map to TRBD1. CDR3 nucleotides: TGTGCCAGCAGCTTAGCGACAGGGGCACGGGAGACCCAGTACTTC. This encodes CASSLATGARETQYF. Full variable domain (remainder filled in from reference TRBV7-6 and TRBJ2-5): GAGVSQSPRYKVTKRGQDVALRCDPISGHVSLYWYRQALGQGPEFLTYFNYEAQQDKSGLPNDRFSAERPEGSISTLTIQRTEQRDSAMYRCASSLATGARETQYFGPGTRLLVL.